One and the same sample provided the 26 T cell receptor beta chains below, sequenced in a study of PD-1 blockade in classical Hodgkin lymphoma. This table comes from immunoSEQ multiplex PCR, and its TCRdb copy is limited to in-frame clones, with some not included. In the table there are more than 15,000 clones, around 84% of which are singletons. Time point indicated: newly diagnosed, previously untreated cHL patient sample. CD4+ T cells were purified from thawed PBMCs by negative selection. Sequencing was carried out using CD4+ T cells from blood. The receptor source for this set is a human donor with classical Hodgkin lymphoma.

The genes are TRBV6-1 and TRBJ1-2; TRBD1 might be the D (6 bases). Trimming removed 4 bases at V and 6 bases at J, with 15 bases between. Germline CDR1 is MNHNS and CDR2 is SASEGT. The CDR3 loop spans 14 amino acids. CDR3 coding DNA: TGTGCCAGCAGTGGTTTGACAAGGACAGATGGCTACACCTTC. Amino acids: CASSGLTRTDGYTF.

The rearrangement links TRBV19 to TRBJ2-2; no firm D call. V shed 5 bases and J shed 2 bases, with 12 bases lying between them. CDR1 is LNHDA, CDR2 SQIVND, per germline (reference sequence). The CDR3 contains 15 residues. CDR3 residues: CASSVLGINTGELFF. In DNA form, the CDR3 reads TGTGCCAGTAGTGTTTTGGGCATAAACACCGGGGAGCTGTTTTTT.

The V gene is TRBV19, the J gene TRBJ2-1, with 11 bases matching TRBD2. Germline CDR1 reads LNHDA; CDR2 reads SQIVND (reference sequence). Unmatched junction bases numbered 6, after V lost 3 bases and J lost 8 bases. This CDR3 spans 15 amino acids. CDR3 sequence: CASSIVAGGPDEQFF. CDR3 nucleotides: TGTGCCAGTAGTATCGTAGCGGGAGGGCCGGATGAGCAGTTCTTC.

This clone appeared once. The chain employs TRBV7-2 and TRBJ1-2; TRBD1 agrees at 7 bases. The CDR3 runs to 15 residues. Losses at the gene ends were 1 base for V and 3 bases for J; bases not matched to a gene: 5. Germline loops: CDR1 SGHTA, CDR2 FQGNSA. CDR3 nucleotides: TGTGCCAGCAGCTTAGTAGGGGGCGCGGACTATGGCTACACCTTC. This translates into CASSLVGGADYGYTF.

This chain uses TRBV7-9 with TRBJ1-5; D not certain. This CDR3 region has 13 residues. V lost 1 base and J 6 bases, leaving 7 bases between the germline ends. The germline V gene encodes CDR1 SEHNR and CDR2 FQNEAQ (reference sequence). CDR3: CASSLENSQPQHF. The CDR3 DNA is TGTGCCAGCAGCTTAGAGAATTCTCAGCCCCAGCATTTT. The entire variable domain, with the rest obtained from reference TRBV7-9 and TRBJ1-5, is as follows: DTGVSQNPRHKITKRGQNVTFRCDPISEHNRLYWYRQTLGQGPEFLTYFQNEAQLEKSRLLSDRFSAERPKGSFSTLEIQRTEQGDSAMYLCASSLENSQPQHFGDGTRLSIL.

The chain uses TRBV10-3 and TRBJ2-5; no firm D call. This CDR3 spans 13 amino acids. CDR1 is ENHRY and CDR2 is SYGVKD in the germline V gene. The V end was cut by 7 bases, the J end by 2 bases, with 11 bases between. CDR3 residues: CAITQPPQETQYF. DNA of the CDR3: TGTGCCATCACCCAACCCCCACAAGAGACCCAGTACTTC.

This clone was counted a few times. The CDR3 reads CASSYLRGANTGELFF. The DNA for the CDR3 is TGTGCCAGCAGCTACCTCAGGGGGGCCAACACCGGGGAGCTGTTTTTT. V usage is TRBV5-6 and J usage is TRBJ2-2, with D perhaps matching TRBD1 (7 bases). This CDR3 region has 16 residues. Germline CDR1 is SGHDT and CDR2 is YYEEEE. With 3 bases removed from V and 2 bases from J, the gap between germline ends came to 14 bases.

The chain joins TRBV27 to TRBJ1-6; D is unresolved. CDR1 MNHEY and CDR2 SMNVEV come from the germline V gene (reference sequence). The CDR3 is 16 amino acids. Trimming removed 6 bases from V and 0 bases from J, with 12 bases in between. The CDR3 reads CASSRSFSSYNSPLHF. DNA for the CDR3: TGTGCCAGCAGCCGATCTTTCAGCTCCTATAATTCACCCCTCCACTTT.

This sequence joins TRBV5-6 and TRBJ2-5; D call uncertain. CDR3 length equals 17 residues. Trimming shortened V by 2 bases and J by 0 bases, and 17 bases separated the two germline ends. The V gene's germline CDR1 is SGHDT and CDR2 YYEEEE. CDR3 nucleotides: TGTGCCAGCAGCTTTCCCCCTGTCGGGCAGTACCAAGAGACCCAGTACTTC. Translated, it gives CASSFPPVGQYQETQYF.

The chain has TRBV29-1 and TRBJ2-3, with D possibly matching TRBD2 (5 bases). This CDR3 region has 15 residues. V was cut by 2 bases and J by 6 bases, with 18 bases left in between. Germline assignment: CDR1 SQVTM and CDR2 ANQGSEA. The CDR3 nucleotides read TGCAGCGTTGAACTGGAGCTAGCCCCGCGTGATACGCAGTATTTT. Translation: CSVELELAPRDTQYF.

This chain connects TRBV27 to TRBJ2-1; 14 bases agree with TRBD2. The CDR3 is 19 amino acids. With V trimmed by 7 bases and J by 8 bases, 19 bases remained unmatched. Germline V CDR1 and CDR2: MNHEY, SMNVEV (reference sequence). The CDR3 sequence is CASTLKPGTSGSRQDEQFF. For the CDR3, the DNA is TGTGCCAGCACCCTAAAGCCTGGGACTAGCGGGAGTAGGCAAGATGAGCAGTTCTTC.

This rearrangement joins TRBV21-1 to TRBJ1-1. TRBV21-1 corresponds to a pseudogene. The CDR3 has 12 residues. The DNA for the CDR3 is TGTGCCACCTGGGGGGGGAACACTGAAGCTTTCTTT. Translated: CATWGGNTEAFF.

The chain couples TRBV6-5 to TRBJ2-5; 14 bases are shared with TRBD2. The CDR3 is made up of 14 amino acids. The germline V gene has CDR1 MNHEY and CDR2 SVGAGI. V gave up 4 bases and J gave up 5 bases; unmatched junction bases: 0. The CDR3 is CASSWTSGRETQYF. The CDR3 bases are TGTGCCAGCAGTTGGACTAGCGGGAGGGAGACCCAGTACTTC.

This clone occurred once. Here the CDR3 DNA reads TGTGCCAGCAGCAAGGGACAGGGTGCGAACACCGGGGAGCTGTTTTTT. Translation: CASSKGQGANTGELFF. The chain is built from TRBV7-6 and TRBJ2-2; 9 bases are a match to TRBD1. From germline, CDR1 is SGHVS and CDR2 FNYEAQ. The CDR3 contains 16 residues. V gave up 5 bases and J gave up 0 bases; unmatched junction bases: 4.

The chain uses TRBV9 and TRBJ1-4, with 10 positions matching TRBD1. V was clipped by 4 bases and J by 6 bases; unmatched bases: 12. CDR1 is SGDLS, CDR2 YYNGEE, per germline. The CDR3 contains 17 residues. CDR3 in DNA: TGTGCCAGCAGCTCCTCTAGGACAGGGGGTCTTTATGAAAAACTGTTTTTT. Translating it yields CASSSSRTGGLYEKLFF.

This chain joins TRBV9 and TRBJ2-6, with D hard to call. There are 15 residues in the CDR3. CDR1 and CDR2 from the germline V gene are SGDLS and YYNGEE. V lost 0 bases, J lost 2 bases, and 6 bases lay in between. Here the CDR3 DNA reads TGTGCCAGCAGCGTAGCCACGCCTGGGGCCAACGTCCTGACTTTC. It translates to CASSVATPGANVLTF. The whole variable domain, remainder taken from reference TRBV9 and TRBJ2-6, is DSGVTQTPKHLITATGQRVTLRCSPRSGDLSVYWYQQSLDQGLQFLIQYYNGEERAKGNILERFSAQQFPDLHSELNLSSLELGDSALYFCASSVATPGANVLTFGAGSRLTVL.

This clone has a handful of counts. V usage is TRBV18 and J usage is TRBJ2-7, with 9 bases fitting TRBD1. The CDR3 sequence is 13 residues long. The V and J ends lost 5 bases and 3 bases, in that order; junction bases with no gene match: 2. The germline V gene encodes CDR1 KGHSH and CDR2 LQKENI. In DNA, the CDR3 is TGTGCCAGCTCATTGGACAGGGGCTACGAGCAGTACTTC. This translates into CASSLDRGYEQYF.

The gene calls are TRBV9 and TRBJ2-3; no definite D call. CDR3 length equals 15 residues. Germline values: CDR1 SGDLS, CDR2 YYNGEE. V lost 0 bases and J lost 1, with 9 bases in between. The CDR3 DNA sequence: TGTGCCAGCAGCGTAGTGGCGGATCGCACAGATACGCAGTATTTT. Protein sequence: CASSVVADRTDTQYF.

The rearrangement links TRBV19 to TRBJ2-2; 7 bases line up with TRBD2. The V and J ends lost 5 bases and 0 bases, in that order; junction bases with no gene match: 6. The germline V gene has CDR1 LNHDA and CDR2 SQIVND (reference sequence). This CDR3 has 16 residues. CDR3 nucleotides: TGTGCCAGTAGTCCGGTTGCGGGGGCGAACACCGGGGAGCTGTTTTTT. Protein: CASSPVAGANTGELFF. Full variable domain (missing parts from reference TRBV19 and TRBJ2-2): DGGITQSPKYLFRKEGQNVTLSCEQNLNHDAMYWYRQDPGQGLRLIYYSQIVNDFQKGDIAEGYSVSREKKESFPLTVTSAQKNPTAFYLCASSPVAGANTGELFFGEGSRLTVL.

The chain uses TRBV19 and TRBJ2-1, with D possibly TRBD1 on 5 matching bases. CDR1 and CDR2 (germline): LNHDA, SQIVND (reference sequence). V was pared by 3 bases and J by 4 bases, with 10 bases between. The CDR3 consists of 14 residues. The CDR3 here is CASSMRNRYNEQFF. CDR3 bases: TGTGCCAGTAGTATGAGGAACAGGTACAATGAGCAGTTCTTC.

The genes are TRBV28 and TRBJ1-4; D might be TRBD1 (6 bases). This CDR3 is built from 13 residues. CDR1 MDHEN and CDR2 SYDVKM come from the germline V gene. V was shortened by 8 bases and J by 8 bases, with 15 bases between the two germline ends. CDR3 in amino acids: CASRRGGHEKLFF. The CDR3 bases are TGTGCCAGCCGACGGGGGGGGCACGAAAAACTGTTTTTT. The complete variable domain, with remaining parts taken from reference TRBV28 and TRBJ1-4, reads DVKVTQSSRYLVKRTGEKVFLECVQDMDHENMFWYRQDPGLGLRLIYFSYDVKMKEKGDIPEGYSVSREKKERFSLILESASTNQTSMYLCASRRGGHEKLFFGSGTQLSVL.

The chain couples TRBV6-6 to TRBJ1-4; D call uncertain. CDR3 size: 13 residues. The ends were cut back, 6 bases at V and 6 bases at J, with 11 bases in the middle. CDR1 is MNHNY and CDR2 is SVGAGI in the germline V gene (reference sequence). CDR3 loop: CASRSQVDEKLFF. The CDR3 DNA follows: TGTGCCAGCAGATCGCAGGTGGATGAAAAACTGTTTTTT.

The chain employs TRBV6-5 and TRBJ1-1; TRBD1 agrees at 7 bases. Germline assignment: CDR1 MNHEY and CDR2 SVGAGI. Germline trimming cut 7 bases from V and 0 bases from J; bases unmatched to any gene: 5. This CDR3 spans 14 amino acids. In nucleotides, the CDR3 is TGTGCCAGCACCGGGACAGCCATGAACACTGAAGCTTTCTTT. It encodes CASTGTAMNTEAFF.

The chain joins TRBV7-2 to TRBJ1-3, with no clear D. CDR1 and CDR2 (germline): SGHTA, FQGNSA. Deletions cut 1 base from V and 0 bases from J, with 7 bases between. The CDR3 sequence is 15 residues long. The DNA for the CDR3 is TGTGCCAGCAGCTTAGATCGATACTCTGGAAACACCATATATTTT. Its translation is CASSLDRYSGNTIYF.

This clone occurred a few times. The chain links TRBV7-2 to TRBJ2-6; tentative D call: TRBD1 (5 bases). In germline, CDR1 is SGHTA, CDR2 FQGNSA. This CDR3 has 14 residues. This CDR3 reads CALGRGSGANVLTF. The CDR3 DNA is TGTGCTCTCGGTAGGGGTTCTGGGGCCAACGTCCTGACTTTC.

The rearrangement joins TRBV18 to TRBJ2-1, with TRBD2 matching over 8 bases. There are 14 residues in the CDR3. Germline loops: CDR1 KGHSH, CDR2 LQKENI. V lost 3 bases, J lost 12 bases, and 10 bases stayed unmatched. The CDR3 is CASSPRDGREGQFF. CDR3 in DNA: TGTGCCAGCTCACCCCGCGACGGGAGGGAGGGGCAGTTCTTC.